This TCR beta chain was found in a study of blood T cell repertoires in COVID-19. The data were produced by immunoSEQ multiplex PCR, yet TCRdb's version contains in-frame clones alone and is incomplete. Of some 260,000 clones in the sample, 75% to 95% were seen once. Enrolled through a virtual design, the participants were between roughly 18 and 95 years of age and came from fewer than 30 US areas. Donors of Cohort 3 who recovered were those that had two negative PCRs, clearance, or symptom resolution. CDR3 length: 16 amino acids. Germline CDR1 and CDR2: SGHTA and FQGNSA. Losses at the gene ends were 8 bases for V and 0 bases for J; bases not matched to a gene: 6.

The receptor's source is a woman younger than 30 who had recovered from COVID-19. The sequenced sample consisted of PBMCs or T cells enriched from blood (not recorded which). The V call is TRBV7-2, the J call TRBJ2-1, with 11 bases aligning to TRBD2. The CDR3 sequence: CASCKLAGVSYNEQFF. The CDR3 nucleotides read TGTGCCAGCTGCAAACTAGCGGGGGTCTCCTACAATGAGCAGTTCTTC.